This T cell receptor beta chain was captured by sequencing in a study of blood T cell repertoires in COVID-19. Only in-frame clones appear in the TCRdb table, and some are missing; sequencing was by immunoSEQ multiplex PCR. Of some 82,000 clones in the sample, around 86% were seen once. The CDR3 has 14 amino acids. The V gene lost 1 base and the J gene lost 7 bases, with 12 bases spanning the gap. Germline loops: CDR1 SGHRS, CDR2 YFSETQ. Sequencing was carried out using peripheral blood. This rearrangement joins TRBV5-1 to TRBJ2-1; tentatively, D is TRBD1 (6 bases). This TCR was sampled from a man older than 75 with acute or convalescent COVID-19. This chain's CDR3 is CASSLTGTLNEQFF. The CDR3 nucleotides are TGCGCCAGCAGCTTGACCGGGACACTTAATGAGCAGTTCTTC.